These T cell receptor beta chains were read from a single sample in a study of blood T cell repertoires in COVID-19. Repertoires were generated with immunoSEQ multiplex PCR, while TCRdb's copy carries only in-frame clones and drops some. In the table there are about 120,000 clones, approximately 80% of which are singletons. Sequenced material: peripheral blood. These receptors were collected from a man between 35 and 55 years old with active or convalescent COVID-19. CDR3s include the opening cysteine and the closing phenylalanine or tryptophan. Each record gives: V gene, D gene, clone size, J gene, CDR3 DNA, CDR3 protein. D genes are given only for firm matches. The listing skips clone size in some rows; elsewhere it reads once, few, many or a size class.

V gene: TRBV2; D gene: .; clone size: .; J gene: TRBJ1-1; CDR3 DNA: TGTGCCAGCACAGGGATGAACACTGAAGCTTTCTTT; CDR3 protein: CASTGMNTEAFF
V gene: TRBV29-1; D gene: TRBD2; clone size: .; J gene: TRBJ2-7; CDR3 DNA: TGCAGCGTTGAGGCCCAGCGGGAGGACGAGCAGTACTTC; CDR3 protein: CSVEAQREDEQYF
V gene: TRBV3-1/TRBV3-2; D gene: TRBD1; clone size: few; J gene: TRBJ1-5; CDR3 DNA: TGTGCCAGCAGCTGGGACAGAGATCAGCCCCAGCATTTT; CDR3 protein: CASSWDRDQPQHF
V gene: TRBV27; D gene: .; clone size: .; J gene: TRBJ2-2; CDR3 DNA: TGTGCCAGCAGTACCCTGGGAGGGGGAACCGGGGAGCTGTTTTTT; CDR3 protein: CASSTLGGGTGELFF
V gene: TRBV28; D gene: TRBD2; clone size: .; J gene: TRBJ2-7; CDR3 DNA: TGTGCCAGTGGACTAGCGGGACCCTACGAGCAGTACTTC; CDR3 protein: CASGLAGPYEQYF
V gene: TRBV7-2; D gene: .; clone size: .; J gene: TRBJ2-4; CDR3 DNA: TGTGCCAGCAGCTTAACTGGGATCGGGAGAAACATTCAGTACTTC; CDR3 protein: CASSLTGIGRNIQYF
V gene: TRBV2; D gene: .; clone size: .; J gene: TRBJ2-7; CDR3 DNA: TGTGCCAGCAAGATAGCCTCTTCCTACGAGCAGTACTTC; CDR3 protein: CASKIASSYEQYF
V gene: TRBV5-6; D gene: .; clone size: .; J gene: TRBJ1-6; CDR3 DNA: TGTGCCAGCAGCTGGAAGGGTCAGGGTAATTCACCCCTCCACTTT; CDR3 protein: CASSWKGQGNSPLHF
V gene: TRBV6-4; D gene: .; clone size: few; J gene: TRBJ2-1; CDR3 DNA: TGTGCCAGCAGTGCCTGGTTGGCGGCTTCCTACAATGAGCAGTTCTTC; CDR3 protein: CASSAWLAASYNEQFF
V gene: TRBV4-2; D gene: .; clone size: .; J gene: TRBJ2-7; CDR3 DNA: TGTGCCAGCAGCCAAGAAACAACCTACGAGCAGTACTTC; CDR3 protein: CASSQETTYEQYF
V gene: TRBV24-1; D gene: TRBD2; clone size: .; J gene: TRBJ2-2; CDR3 DNA: TGTGCCACCAGTGATTCGGGGAGGGGGAACACCGGGGAGCTGTTTTTT; CDR3 protein: CATSDSGRGNTGELFF
V gene: TRBV4-1; D gene: TRBD1; clone size: .; J gene: TRBJ1-5; CDR3 DNA: TGCGCCAGCAGCGTAAATCCAACAGGGGTCCTCGGTCAGCCCCAGCATTTT; CDR3 protein: CASSVNPTGVLGQPQHF
V gene: TRBV5-1; D gene: TRBD2; clone size: .; J gene: TRBJ2-2; CDR3 DNA: TGCGCCAGCAGCTTGATGACTAGCGGGGGGAACACCGGGGAGCTGTTTTTT; CDR3 protein: CASSLMTSGGNTGELFF
V gene: TRBV5-4; D gene: .; clone size: .; J gene: TRBJ1-2; CDR3 DNA: TGTGCCAGCAGCTCCCCTCCCGCAGCGAACTATGGCTACACCTTC; CDR3 protein: CASSSPPAANYGYTF
V gene: TRBV4-1; D gene: TRBD1; clone size: .; J gene: TRBJ1-6; CDR3 DNA: TGCGCCAGCAGCCAAAGCGAACAGGGGGATTCACCCCTCCACTTT; CDR3 protein: CASSQSEQGDSPLHF
V gene: TRBV3-1/TRBV3-2; D gene: TRBD2; clone size: .; J gene: TRBJ2-3; CDR3 DNA: TGTGCCAGCAGCCAAGAAGCGGGGGGCACAGATACGCAGTATTTT; CDR3 protein: CASSQEAGGTDTQYF
V gene: TRBV7-9; D gene: .; clone size: .; J gene: TRBJ1-3; CDR3 DNA: TGTGCCAGCAGCTTAGCTGCAGGGCTAGGAAACACCATATATTTT; CDR3 protein: CASSLAAGLGNTIYF
V gene: TRBV2; D gene: TRBD2; clone size: .; J gene: TRBJ2-3; CDR3 DNA: TGTGCCAGCACGTGGGTAGCGGGAGGTACGCAGTATTTT; CDR3 protein: CASTWVAGGTQYF